This T cell receptor (beta chain) comes out of a study of blood T cells in healthy people across ages. Isolation recovered at least 6 million PBMCs from every sample. CDR1 SGHDN and CDR2 FVKESK come from the germline V gene. Trimming took 4 bases from V and 6 from J; bases not matched to a gene: 9. The CDR3 is made up of 14 amino acids. A second PCR of 7 to 11 cycles used a sample-barcoded 5' primer and a J-beta primer mix. TCRdb re-called the 5' RACE reads through MiXCR, storing one row per CDR3 protein. The sample yields 650,000 to 800,000 distinct CDR3 sequences, under 45% seen once. This clonotype was counted between two and nine times. What it binds is not known. Points from the study as a whole: No one knew whether donors had CMV, which possibly confounded expanded clonotype changes. Among T cells, TCR beta diversity per million cells dropped roughly linearly as age rose.

The rearrangement joins TRBV14 to TRBJ2-7, with 7 bases identical to TRBD1. This clonotype was obtained from a man in his 60s in good health. The sequenced sample consisted of blood. The CDR3 loop is CASSPRTGAGEQYF. CDR3 coding DNA: TGTGCCAGCAGCCCTAGAACAGGGGCGGGCGAGCAGTACTTC.